This T cell receptor (beta chain) derives from a study of tumor and adjacent non-tumor tissue in lung cancer. Study details: There were 12 adenocarcinoma, 2 squamous cell carcinoma and 1 small cell lung cancer cases. On average, productive TCRbeta reads reached roughly 3.9 million per sample.

Study-wide findings and caveats: TCR diversity was significantly greater in tumor than normal lung tissue. Patients with more diverse tumor TCRs had worse survival.

Germline loops: CDR1 SGHDT, CDR2 YYEEEE. V was pared by 4 bases and J by 7 bases, with 17 bases between. The CDR3 has 15 residues. The template was RNA from unsorted bulk tissue. Details on this clonotype: Its target is unknown.

Three rounds of nested PCR, following a modified ARM-PCR protocol, produced the TCRbeta library. TCRdb reprocessed the multiplex PCR reads with MiXCR, giving one entry per CDR3 protein. The table shows approximately 150,000 distinct CDR3 sequences, with around 67% occurring only once. The receptor comes from a man in his 60s with small cell lung cancer. The rearrangement joins TRBV5-6 to TRBJ2-2; D ambiguous. What was sequenced was lung tumor tissue. The CDR3 DNA sequence: TGTGCCAGCAGCACATGGCGGATAAGCATCGGGGAGCTGTTTTTT. It encodes CASSTWRISIGELFF.